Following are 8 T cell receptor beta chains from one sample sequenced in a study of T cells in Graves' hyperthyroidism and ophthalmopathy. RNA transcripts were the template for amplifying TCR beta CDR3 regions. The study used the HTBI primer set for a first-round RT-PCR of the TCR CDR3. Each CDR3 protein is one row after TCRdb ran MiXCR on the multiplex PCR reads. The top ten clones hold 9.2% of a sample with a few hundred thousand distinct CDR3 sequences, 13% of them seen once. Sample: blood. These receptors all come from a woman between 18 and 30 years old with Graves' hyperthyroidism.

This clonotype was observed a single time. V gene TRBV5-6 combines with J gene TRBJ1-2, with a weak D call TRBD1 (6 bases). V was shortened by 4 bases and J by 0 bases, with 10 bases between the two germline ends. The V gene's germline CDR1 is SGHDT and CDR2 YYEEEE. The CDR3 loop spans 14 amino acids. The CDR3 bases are TGTGCCAGCAGCCGGACAGTAGCTAACTATGGCTACACCTTC. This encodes CASSRTVANYGYTF.

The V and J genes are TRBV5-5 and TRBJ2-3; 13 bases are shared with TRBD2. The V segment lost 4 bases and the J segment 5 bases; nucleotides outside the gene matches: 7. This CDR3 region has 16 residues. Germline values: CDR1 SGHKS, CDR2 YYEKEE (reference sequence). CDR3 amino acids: CASSAGTSGTVDTQYF. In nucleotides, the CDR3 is TGTGCCAGCAGCGCCGGGACTAGCGGGACGGTAGATACGCAGTATTTT. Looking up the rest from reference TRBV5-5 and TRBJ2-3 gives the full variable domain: DAGVTQSPTHLIKTRGQQVTLRCSPISGHKSVSWYQQVLGQGPQFIFQYYEKEERGRGNFPDRFSARQFPNYSSELNVNALLLGDSALYLCASSAGTSGTVDTQYFGPGTRLTVL.

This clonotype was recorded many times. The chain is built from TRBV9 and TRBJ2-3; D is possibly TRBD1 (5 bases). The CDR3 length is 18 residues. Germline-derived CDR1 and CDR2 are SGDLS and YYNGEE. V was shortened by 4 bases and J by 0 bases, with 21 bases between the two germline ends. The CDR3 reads CASSPQVQGARSTDTQYF. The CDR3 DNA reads TGTGCCAGCAGCCCACAAGTCCAAGGGGCGAGGAGCACAGATACGCAGTATTTT.

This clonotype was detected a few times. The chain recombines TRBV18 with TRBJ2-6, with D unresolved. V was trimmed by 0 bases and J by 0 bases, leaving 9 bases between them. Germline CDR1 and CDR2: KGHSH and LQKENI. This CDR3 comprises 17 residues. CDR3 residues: CASSPPSGSSGANVLTF. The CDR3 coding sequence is TGTGCCAGCTCACCACCGAGTGGATCCTCTGGGGCCAACGTCCTGACTTTC.

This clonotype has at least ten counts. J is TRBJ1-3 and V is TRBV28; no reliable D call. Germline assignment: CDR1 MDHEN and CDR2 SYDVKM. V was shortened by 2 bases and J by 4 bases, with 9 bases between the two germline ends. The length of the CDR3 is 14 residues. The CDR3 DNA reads TGTGCCAGCAGTTTACTCTTTTCCGGAAACACCATATATTTT. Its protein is CASSLLFSGNTIYF.

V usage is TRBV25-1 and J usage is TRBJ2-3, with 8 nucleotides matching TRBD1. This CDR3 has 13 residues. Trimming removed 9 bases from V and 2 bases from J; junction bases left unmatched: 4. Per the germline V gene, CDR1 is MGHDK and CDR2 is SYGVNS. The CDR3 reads CASRTGNTDTQYF. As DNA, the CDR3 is TGTGCCAGTAGGACAGGGAACACAGATACGCAGTATTTT.

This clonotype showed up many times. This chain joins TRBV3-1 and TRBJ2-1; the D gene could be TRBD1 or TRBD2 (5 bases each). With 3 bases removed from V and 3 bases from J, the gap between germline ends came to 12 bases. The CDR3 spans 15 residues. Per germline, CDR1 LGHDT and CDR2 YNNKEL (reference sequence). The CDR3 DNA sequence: TGTGCCAGCAGCCAGGAGAGGGGCAGCTACAATGAGCAGTTCTTC. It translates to CASSQERGSYNEQFF.

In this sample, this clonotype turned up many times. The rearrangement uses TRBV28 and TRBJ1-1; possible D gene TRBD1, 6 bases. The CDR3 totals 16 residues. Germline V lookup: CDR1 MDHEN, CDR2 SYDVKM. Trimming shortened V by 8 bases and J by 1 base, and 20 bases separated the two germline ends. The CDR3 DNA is TGTGCCAGCCCCAACTCCCTGGGACAACCGAACACTGAAGCTTTCTTT. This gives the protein CASPNSLGQPNTEAFF.